This T cell receptor (beta chain) was identified in a study of blood T cells in healthy people across ages. Study conclusions and caveats: Versus aged donors, long-lived donors had higher diversity and more naive CD4+ cells.

Germline values: CDR1 MNHNY, CDR2 SVGAGI (reference sequence). The CDR3 is made up of 15 amino acids. In regard to this clonotype: The antigen is undetermined. Relative to the germline gene, one junction end is altered; a read error may explain this.

A J-beta primer mix and a sample-barcoded 5' primer were used in a second PCR of roughly 6 to 12 cycles. Unique molecular identifiers of 12 random nucleotides labeled each cDNA. TCRdb fed the 5' RACE reads into MiXCR, producing one record per CDR3 protein. The data contain 1.5 million to 2 million distinct CDR3 sequences, 28% of them seen just once; the ten biggest clones take up 7.7%. This receptor was obtained from a woman aged 25 to 39 in good health. Sequenced input: blood. The J gene is TRBJ2-7, the V gene TRBV6-6, with 9 bases lining up with TRBD2. Gene TRBJ2-5 matches the end of the DNA better, so the J call may be wrong. The CDR3 nucleotides are TGTGTCAGCAGTTCTAGCGGGGAATATAAGAAGACCCAGTACTTC. This translates into CVSSSSGEYKKTQYF.